This T cell receptor beta chain was found in a study of cytomegalovirus exposure and HLA in healthy donors. Study at large: A prior analysis found about 120 million unique TCR beta sequences from around 200 million T cells.

Findings and caveats of the study: Solely CMV serostatus was available to characterize immune exposure. Follow-up analysis seemed to connect common viral pathogens with several of the most significant clusters identified. Donors were assumed by presence/absence analyses to have roughly uniform sequencing depth.

This clone was observed a handful of times. Its antigen is undetermined. V was pared by 5 bases and J by 6 bases, with 14 bases between. The CDR3 length is 15 residues. In germline, CDR1 is MNHNY, CDR2 SVGAGI (reference sequence). Primers: 60 Vbeta forward and 13 Jbeta reverse. Profiled with immunoSEQ multiplex PCR; TCRdb holds only in-frame clones, not every one. The profile covers 180,000 or so clones, with over 60% appearing a single time and around 1.5% taken by the ten largest. The chain is built from TRBV6-6 and TRBJ1-6, with D unclear. Sequencing was carried out using PBMCs. This receptor was taken from a man aged 18-30 years in good health and CMV-seronegative. CDR3 in DNA: TGTGCCAGCAGTAACCCGACACTCGGTAATTCACCCCTCCACTTT. It encodes CASSNPTLGNSPLHF.